The next 31 T cell receptor beta chains were all read from a single sample in a study of CD8 T cells in Susac syndrome. Random hexamers served to reverse transcribe roughly 0.5 to 1 ug RNA. TCRdb reprocessed the immunoSEQ multiplex PCR reads with MiXCR, giving one entry per CDR3 protein. The sample shows 250,000 to 300,000 distinct CDR3 sequences, 70% to 90% of them seen only once. Sequencing used CD8+ T cells from PBMCs. These receptors all stem from a human donor with multiple sclerosis.

Only one count was recorded for this clonotype. This rearrangement joins TRBV7-8 to TRBJ2-5; D call uncertain. Germline CDR1 reads SGHVS; CDR2 reads FQNEAQ. The CDR3 is 15 amino acids. V shed 1 base and J shed 2 bases, with 11 bases lying between them. Here the CDR3 reads CASSLVGVFQETQYF. DNA for the CDR3: TGTGCCAGCAGCTTAGTTGGGGTTTTTCAAGAGACCCAGTACTTC.

This chain links TRBV5-4 with TRBJ2-5, with 7 bases matching TRBD2. After removal of 0 bases from V and 1 base from J, the junction contained 6 bases not matched to a gene. The CDR3 runs to 16 residues. The V gene's germline CDR1 is SGHNT and CDR2 YYREEE (reference sequence). DNA of the CDR3: TGTGCCAGCAGCTTGGAGTTAGCGGGCTTCCAAGAGACCCAGTACTTC. Amino acids: CASSLELAGFQETQYF.

The chain couples TRBV20-1 to TRBJ2-7; no definite D call. From germline, CDR1 is DFQATT and CDR2 SNEGSKA (reference sequence). The V gene lost 6 bases and the J gene lost 0 bases, with 18 bases spanning the gap. The CDR3 consists of 15 residues. CDR3 bases: TGCAGTGCCCCCCTACTGCCGGGTTTCTCCTACGAGCAGTACTTC. Its translation is CSAPLLPGFSYEQYF.

The chain employs TRBV11-2 and TRBJ2-7; D gene ambiguous. V was clipped by 0 bases and J by 4 bases, with 22 bases between them. The CDR3 runs to 18 residues. The germline V gene has CDR1 SGHAT and CDR2 FQNNGV. The chain's CDR3 is CASSLDRTRQVLGYEQYF. CDR3 bases: TGTGCCAGCAGCTTAGATCGAACAAGGCAAGTGTTAGGTTACGAGCAGTACTTC.

The chain uses TRBV7-9 and TRBJ1-1; D is perhaps TRBD1 (6 bases). V lost 6 bases, J lost 12 bases, and 14 bases lay in between. The germline V gene has CDR1 SEHNR and CDR2 FQNEAQ (reference sequence). The CDR3 is made up of 11 amino acids. CDR3: CASRYPGQTFF. The CDR3 DNA is TGTGCCAGCAGGTATCCGGGACAAACTTTCTTT.

This chain links TRBV3-1 with TRBJ2-5, with 7 bases lining up with TRBD2. This CDR3 comprises 16 residues. With V trimmed by 0 bases and J by 7 bases, 11 bases remained unmatched. Looked up from germline, CDR1 is LGHDT and CDR2 is YNNKEL (reference sequence). CDR3 sequence: CASSQDDEGGMGTQYF. CDR3 sequence (DNA): TGTGCCAGCAGCCAAGATGACGAGGGAGGGATGGGGACCCAGTACTTC.

This chain connects TRBV20-1 to TRBJ2-1, with TRBD2 identical over 8 bases. Trimming cost V 3 bases and J 0 bases; bases outside gene matches: 7. Germline assignment: CDR1 DFQATT and CDR2 SNEGSKA (reference sequence). The CDR3 sequence is 16 residues long. The CDR3 loop reads CSASELAEVSYNEQFF. The CDR3, as DNA: TGCAGTGCTAGTGAACTAGCGGAGGTCTCCTACAATGAGCAGTTCTTC.

The genes are TRBV9 and TRBJ2-7, with D perhaps TRBD1 or TRBD2 (5 bases each). Deletions cut 3 bases from V and 7 bases from J, with 17 bases between. CDR1 SGDLS and CDR2 YYNGEE come from the germline V gene. The CDR3 covers 14 residues. This CDR3 reads CASSERGPVREQYF. In DNA form, the CDR3 reads TGTGCCAGCAGCGAACGGGGACCGGTGAGGGAGCAGTACTTC.

The chain joins TRBV4-2 to TRBJ2-2, with 7 bases that match TRBD2. Germline CDR1 LGHNA, CDR2 YNFKEQ. V gave up 1 base and J gave up 2 bases; unmatched junction bases: 4. The CDR3 has 16 amino acids. The CDR3 reads CASSQGGGFNTGELFF. The CDR3 nucleotides are TGTGCCAGCAGCCAAGGGGGAGGGTTCAACACCGGGGAGCTGTTTTTT.

The chain employs TRBV19 and TRBJ2-7, with D perhaps matching TRBD1 or TRBD2 (5 bases each). V was clipped by 2 bases and J by 7 bases, with 15 bases between them. There are 14 residues in the CDR3. CDR1 is LNHDA, CDR2 SQIVND, per germline (reference sequence). The DNA for the CDR3 is TGTGCCAGTAGTATATTTGGGGCTTCGGGAGAGCAGTACTTC. Translation: CASSIFGASGEQYF.

This rearrangement joins TRBV30 to TRBJ1-1; D remains unclear. Germline CDR1 reads GTSNPN; CDR2 reads SVGIG (reference sequence). Trimming cost V 5 bases and J 4 bases, with 11 bases left between them. The length of the CDR3 is 12 residues. The CDR3 spells CAWESVGTEAFF. CDR3 sequence (DNA): TGTGCCTGGGAGTCCGTGGGCACTGAAGCTTTCTTT.

This rearrangement joins TRBV3-1 to TRBJ1-1, with 8 bases that match TRBD1. There are 16 residues in the CDR3. The V gene end was trimmed by 4 bases and the J gene end by 0 bases; junction bases not matched to a gene: 7. Germline CDR1 LGHDT, CDR2 YNNKEL (reference sequence). CDR3 nucleotides: TGTGCCAGCAGCCTCGACAGGGGAAACATGAACACTGAAGCTTTCTTT. It is translated as CASSLDRGNMNTEAFF.

V and J are TRBV28 and TRBJ2-1, with 7 positions matching TRBD1. In germline, CDR1 is MDHEN, CDR2 SYDVKM. There are 15 residues in the CDR3. J was trimmed by 0 bases and V by 7 bases; bases with no gene match: 6. CDR3 sequence reads: CASTLYRGSYNEQFF. CDR3 nucleotides: TGTGCCAGCACCTTATACAGGGGCTCCTACAATGAGCAGTTCTTC.

The chain employs TRBV20-1 and TRBJ1-4; D call uncertain. Trimming cost V 4 bases and J 6 bases, with 18 bases left between them. Germline loops: CDR1 DFQATT, CDR2 SNEGSKA (reference sequence). This CDR3 has 15 amino acids. CDR3 region: CSATSYREEDEKLFF. CDR3 DNA: TGCAGTGCTACAAGTTATCGGGAAGAGGATGAAAAACTGTTTTTT.

The chain carries TRBV20-1 and TRBJ1-1; D is unclear. Germline V gene data show CDR1 as DFQATT and CDR2 as SNEGSKA (reference sequence). The CDR3 consists of 10 residues. With 8 bases removed from V and 5 bases from J, the gap between germline ends came to 9 bases. Written as DNA, the CDR3 is TGCAGTTCTGCGGGGACTGAAGCTTTCTTT. The encoded protein is CSSAGTEAFF.

This sequence joins TRBV4-1 and TRBJ2-7, with 9 positions matching TRBD1. J lost 3 bases, V lost 1 base, and 1 base had no gene match. CDR1 is MGHRA, CDR2 YSYEKL, per germline. The CDR3 contains 14 residues. CDR3 residues: CASSQGDRDYEQYF. The CDR3, as DNA: TGCGCCAGCAGCCAAGGGGACAGGGACTACGAGCAGTACTTC.

The chain couples TRBV29-1 to TRBJ2-7, with 8 bases identical to TRBD1. From germline, CDR1 is SQVTM and CDR2 ANQGSEA. J was trimmed by 0 bases and V by 6 bases; bases with no gene match: 7. The CDR3 spans 14 residues. The CDR3 region is CSVPRTGSSYEQYF. Here the CDR3 DNA reads TGCAGCGTACCCAGGACAGGGAGCTCCTACGAGCAGTACTTC.

In its sample, this clonotype was seen a few times. The chain carries TRBV29-1 and TRBJ1-2, with D possibly matching TRBD1 (5 bases). The germline V gene has CDR1 SQVTM and CDR2 ANQGSEA. V lost 5 bases to trimming and J lost 0 bases, with 10 bases between them. The length of the CDR3 is 13 residues. The DNA of the CDR3 is TGCAGCGTTTTTGGGGGAACTAACTATGGCTACACCTTC. It codes for CSVFGGTNYGYTF.

The chain combines TRBV29-1 with TRBJ2-1; the match to TRBD2 covers 10 bases. With V trimmed by 3 bases and J by 9 bases, 17 bases remained unmatched. The CDR3 consists of 17 residues. CDR1 is SQVTM, CDR2 ANQGSEA, per germline. CDR3 DNA: TGCAGCGTTGACACCCGCTCTAGCGGGAGAATTTTTACTGAGCAGTTCTTC. Translation: CSVDTRSSGRIFTEQFF.

The chain recombines TRBV11-2 with TRBJ2-7; TRBD2 agrees at 10 bases. The CDR3 spans 15 residues. Trimming removed 1 base from V and 4 bases from J; junction bases left unmatched: 4. Germline lookup yields CDR1 SGHAT and CDR2 FQNNGV. CDR3: CASSLVTSGTYEQYF. In DNA, the CDR3 is TGTGCCAGCAGCTTAGTCACTAGCGGGACATACGAGCAGTACTTC.

The V call is TRBV28, the J call TRBJ2-7, with a weak D call TRBD2 (6 bases). The CDR3 has 14 residues. Per germline, CDR1 MDHEN and CDR2 SYDVKM. The germline V and J ends were trimmed by 5 bases and 0 bases, with 11 bases remaining between them. CDR3 sequence reads: CASSGTGSSYEQYF. In nucleotides, the CDR3 is TGTGCCAGCAGTGGAACCGGGAGCTCCTACGAGCAGTACTTC.

V and J are TRBV19 and TRBJ2-3, with D hard to call. V was clipped by 0 bases and J by 3 bases, with 4 bases between them. The CDR3 runs to 13 residues. Germline values: CDR1 LNHDA, CDR2 SQIVND (reference sequence). The CDR3 bases are TGTGCCAGTAGTATAGATCTAACAGATACGCAGTATTTT. Translated: CASSIDLTDTQYF.

The CDR3 DNA is TGTGCCAGCAGTAGACTACAGGGGAATGGTGACCTAGCCAAAAACATTCAGTACTTC. Protein sequence: CASSRLQGNGDLAKNIQYF. The chain uses TRBV6-1 and TRBJ2-4; 7 bases agree with TRBD1. The germline CDR1 and CDR2 sequences are MNHNS and SASEGT. Trimming took 5 bases from V and 0 from J; bases not matched to a gene: 16. This CDR3 has 19 amino acids.

CDR3 sequence: CASSLGSAGLQETQYF. Written as DNA, the CDR3 is TGTGCCAGCAGCTTAGGATCTGCGGGGCTACAAGAGACCCAGTACTTC. The genes are TRBV7-8 and TRBJ2-5; D perhaps matches TRBD2 (6 bases). This CDR3 is 16 amino acids long. Trimming stripped 1 base from V and 2 bases from J, with 14 bases between. The germline V gene has CDR1 SGHVS and CDR2 FQNEAQ.

The genes are TRBV27 and TRBJ2-3; D remains unclear. Trimming pared 2 bases from V and 2 bases from J, leaving 11 bases between. The V gene's germline CDR1 is MNHEY and CDR2 SMNVEV (reference sequence). CDR3 size: 15 residues. The CDR3 DNA sequence: TGTGCCAGCAGTTTAAGCCAAACGTACACAGATACGCAGTATTTT. This sequence encodes CASSLSQTYTDTQYF.

The gene calls are TRBV7-2 and TRBJ1-1; perhaps TRBD1 as D (6 bases). The CDR3 sequence is 17 residues long. Germline V gives CDR1 SGHTA, CDR2 FQGNSA. V was trimmed by 5 bases and J by 2 bases, leaving 21 bases between them. CDR3 nucleotide sequence: TGTGCCAGCAGCCCAGGCTCGGGACAAAGCCTTAACACTGAAGCTTTCTTT. This codes for CASSPGSGQSLNTEAFF.

This clonotype showed up just a few times. V and J are TRBV4-3 and TRBJ2-3, with unresolved D. This CDR3 spans 12 amino acids. The V gene lost 0 bases and the J gene lost 7 bases, with 5 bases spanning the gap. Per germline, CDR1 LGHNA and CDR2 YSLEER. Here the CDR3 DNA reads TGCGCCAGCAGCCAAGAGAGAAATACGCAGTATTTT. Protein sequence: CASSQERNTQYF.

This rearrangement joins TRBV6-1 to TRBJ2-3, with D perhaps assigned TRBD1 or TRBD2 (6 bases each). V dropped 6 bases and J dropped 3 bases, with 28 bases sitting between them. Germline CDR1 is MNHNS and CDR2 is SASEGT. The CDR3 runs 19 residues. This CDR3 reads CASSRATEGGMHRTDTQYF. The CDR3 region has the DNA TGTGCCAGCAGCCGGGCCACAGAGGGGGGAATGCATCGTACAGATACGCAGTATTTT.

This chain connects TRBV6-1 to TRBJ2-2; no clear D gene. Trimming shortened V by 11 bases and J by 7 bases, and 17 bases separated the two germline ends. The germline V gene encodes CDR1 MNHNS and CDR2 SASEGT. The CDR3 runs to 13 residues. CDR3 sequence reads: CAGQFLSVGELFF. CDR3 DNA: TGTGCCGGCCAGTTCTTGTCGGTCGGGGAGCTGTTTTTT.

This clonotype was found once. This chain uses TRBV10-1 with TRBJ1-3, with no clear D. V lost 0 bases to trimming and J lost 0 bases, with 6 bases between them. Germline CDR1 WNHNN, CDR2 SYGVQD (reference sequence). The CDR3 covers 15 residues. The CDR3 DNA is TGCGCCAGCAGTGAGTCCGAAAGCTCTGGAAACACCATATATTTT. Translating it yields CASSESESSGNTIYF.

The rearrangement links TRBV28 to TRBJ1-1; the D is unclear. V was shortened by 4 bases and J by 7 bases, with 16 bases between the two germline ends. Germline CDR1 MDHEN, CDR2 SYDVKM. The CDR3 has 14 residues. The CDR3 sequence: CASSSNQVLLEAFF. The CDR3 DNA reads as TGTGCCAGCAGTTCAAATCAGGTACTACTTGAAGCTTTCTTT.